This T cell receptor beta chain was found in a study of response to subunit inactivated influenza vaccine. Study results and caveats: Authors suggested each seasonal flu vaccination may recruit only limited numbers of new T cells.

The CDR3 length is 18 residues. The V gene's germline CDR1 is SGHAT and CDR2 FQNNGV. After removal of 6 bases from V and 5 bases from J, the junction contained 16 bases not matched to a gene. TCRdb used MiXCR to reprocess the RT-PCR reads, holding one entry per CDR3 protein. This table has hundreds of thousands of distinct CDR3 sequences, 15% to 17% appearing once. This clonotype appeared a few times. The antigen is not known. The sequenced sample was PBMCs from blood, obtained roughly 12 days after vaccination. The sequence was obtained from a man between 50 and 59 years old who received an inactivated influenza vaccine. The chain links TRBV11-2 to TRBJ2-3; 11 nucleotides agree with TRBD1. In DNA form, the CDR3 reads TGTGCCAGCAGTTCACTAATTACGGACAGGGGGCGCTTAGATACGCAGTATTTT. This codes for CASSSLITDRGRLDTQYF.